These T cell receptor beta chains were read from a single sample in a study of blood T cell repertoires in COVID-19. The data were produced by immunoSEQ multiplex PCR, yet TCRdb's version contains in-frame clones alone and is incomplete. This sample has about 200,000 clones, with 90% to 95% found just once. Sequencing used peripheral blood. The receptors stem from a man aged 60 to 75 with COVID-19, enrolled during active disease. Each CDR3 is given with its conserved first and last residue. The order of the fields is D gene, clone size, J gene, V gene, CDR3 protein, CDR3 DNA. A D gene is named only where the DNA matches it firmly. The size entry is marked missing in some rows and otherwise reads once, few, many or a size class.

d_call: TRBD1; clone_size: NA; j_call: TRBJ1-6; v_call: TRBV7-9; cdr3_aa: CASSFWTGINSPLHF; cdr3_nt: TGTGCCAGCAGCTTTTGGACAGGGATTAATTCACCCCTCCACTTT
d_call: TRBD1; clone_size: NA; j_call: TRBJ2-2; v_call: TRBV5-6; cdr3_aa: CASSLFVGTGPGELFF; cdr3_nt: TGTGCCAGCAGCTTGTTCGTCGGGACAGGGCCCGGGGAGCTGTTTTTT
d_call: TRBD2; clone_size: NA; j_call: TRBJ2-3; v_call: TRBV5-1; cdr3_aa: CASSLGTSGGADTQYF; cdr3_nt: TGCGCCAGCAGCTTGGGGACTAGCGGGGGCGCAGATACGCAGTATTTT
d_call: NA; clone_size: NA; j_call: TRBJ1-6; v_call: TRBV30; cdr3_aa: CAWTPRVSYNSPLHF; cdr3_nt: TGTGCCTGGACCCCCCGGGTTTCCTATAATTCACCCCTCCACTTT
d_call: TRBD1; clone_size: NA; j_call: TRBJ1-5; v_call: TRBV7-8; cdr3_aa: CASSLETGGQPQHF; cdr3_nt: TGTGCCAGCAGCTTAGAGACAGGGGGTCAGCCCCAGCATTTT
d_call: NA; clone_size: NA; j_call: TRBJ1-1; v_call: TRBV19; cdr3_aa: CASSIPGLGVNTEAFF; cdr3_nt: TGTGCCAGTAGTATACCGGGACTTGGGGTGAACACTGAAGCTTTCTTT
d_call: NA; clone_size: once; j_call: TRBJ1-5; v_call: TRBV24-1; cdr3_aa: CATSEGGTTNQPQHF; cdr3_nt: TGTGCCACCAGTGAGGGGGGGACGACCAATCAGCCCCAGCATTTT
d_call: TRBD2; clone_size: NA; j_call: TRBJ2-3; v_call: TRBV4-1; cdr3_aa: CASRGLETDTQYF; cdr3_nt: TGCGCCAGCAGAGGACTAGAGACAGATACGCAGTATTTT
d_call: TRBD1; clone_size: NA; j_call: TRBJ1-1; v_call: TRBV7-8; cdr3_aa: CASSLGQGSRYAEAFF; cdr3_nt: TGTGCCAGCAGCTTAGGACAGGGATCAAGGTACGCTGAAGCTTTCTTT
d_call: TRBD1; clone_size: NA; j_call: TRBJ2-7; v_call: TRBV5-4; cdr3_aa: CASSLGSGRDRGLGEQYF; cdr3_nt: TGTGCCAGCAGCTTGGGCTCCGGTCGGGACAGGGGATTGGGGGAGCAGTACTTC
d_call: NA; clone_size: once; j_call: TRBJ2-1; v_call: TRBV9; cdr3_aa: CASSLWGGINEQFF; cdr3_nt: TGTGCCAGCAGCCTTTGGGGGGGCATCAATGAGCAGTTCTTC